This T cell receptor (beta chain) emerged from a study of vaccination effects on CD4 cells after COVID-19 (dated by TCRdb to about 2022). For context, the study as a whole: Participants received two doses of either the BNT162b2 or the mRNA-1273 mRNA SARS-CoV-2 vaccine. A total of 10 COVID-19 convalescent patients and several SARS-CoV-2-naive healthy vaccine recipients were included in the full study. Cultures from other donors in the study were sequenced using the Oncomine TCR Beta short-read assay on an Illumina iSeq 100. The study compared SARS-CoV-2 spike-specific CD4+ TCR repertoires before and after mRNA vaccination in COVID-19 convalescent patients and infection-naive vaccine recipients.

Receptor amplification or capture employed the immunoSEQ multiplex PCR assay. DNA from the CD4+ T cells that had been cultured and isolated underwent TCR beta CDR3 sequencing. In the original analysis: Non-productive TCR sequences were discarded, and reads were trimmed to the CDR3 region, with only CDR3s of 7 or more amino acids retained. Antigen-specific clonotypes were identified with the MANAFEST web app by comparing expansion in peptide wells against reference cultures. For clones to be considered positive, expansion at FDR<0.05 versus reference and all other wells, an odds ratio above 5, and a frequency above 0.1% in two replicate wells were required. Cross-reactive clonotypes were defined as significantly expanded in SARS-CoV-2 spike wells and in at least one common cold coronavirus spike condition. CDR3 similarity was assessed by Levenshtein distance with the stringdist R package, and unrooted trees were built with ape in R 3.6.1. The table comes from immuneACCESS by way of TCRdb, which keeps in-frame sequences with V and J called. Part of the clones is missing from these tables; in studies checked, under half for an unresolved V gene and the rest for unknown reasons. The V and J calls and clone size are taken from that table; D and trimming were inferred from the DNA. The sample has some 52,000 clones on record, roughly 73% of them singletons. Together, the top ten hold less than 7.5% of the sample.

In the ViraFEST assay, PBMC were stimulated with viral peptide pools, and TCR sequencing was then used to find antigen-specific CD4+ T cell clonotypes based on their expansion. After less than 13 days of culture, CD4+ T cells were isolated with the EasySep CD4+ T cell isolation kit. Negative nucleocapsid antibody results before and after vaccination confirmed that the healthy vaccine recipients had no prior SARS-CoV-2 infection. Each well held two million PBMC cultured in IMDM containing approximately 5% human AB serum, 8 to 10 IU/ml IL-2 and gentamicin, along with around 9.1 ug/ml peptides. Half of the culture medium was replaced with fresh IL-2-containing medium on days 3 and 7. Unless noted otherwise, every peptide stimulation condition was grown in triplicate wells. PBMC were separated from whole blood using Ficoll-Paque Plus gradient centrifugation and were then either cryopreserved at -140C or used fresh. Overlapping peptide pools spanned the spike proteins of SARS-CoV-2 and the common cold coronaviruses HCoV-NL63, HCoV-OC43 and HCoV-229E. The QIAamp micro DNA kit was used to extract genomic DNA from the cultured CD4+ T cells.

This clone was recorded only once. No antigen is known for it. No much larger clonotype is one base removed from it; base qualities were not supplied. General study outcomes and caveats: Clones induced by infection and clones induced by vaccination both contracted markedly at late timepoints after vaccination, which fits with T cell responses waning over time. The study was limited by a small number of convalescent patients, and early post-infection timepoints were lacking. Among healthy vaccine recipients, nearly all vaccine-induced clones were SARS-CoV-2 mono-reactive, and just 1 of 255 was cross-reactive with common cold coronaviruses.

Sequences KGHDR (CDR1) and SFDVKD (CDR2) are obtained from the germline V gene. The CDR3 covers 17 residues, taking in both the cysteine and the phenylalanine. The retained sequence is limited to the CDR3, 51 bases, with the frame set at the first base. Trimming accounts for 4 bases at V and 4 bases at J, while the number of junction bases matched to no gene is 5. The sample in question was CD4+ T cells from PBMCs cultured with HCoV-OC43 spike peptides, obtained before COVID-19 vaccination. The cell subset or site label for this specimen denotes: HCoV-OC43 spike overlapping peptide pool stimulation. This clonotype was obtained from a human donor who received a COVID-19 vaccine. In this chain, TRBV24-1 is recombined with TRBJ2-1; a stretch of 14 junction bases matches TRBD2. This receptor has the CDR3 CATSEHGLAGGYNEQFF. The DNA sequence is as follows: TGTGCCACCAGTGAACATGGACTAGCGGGGGGATACAATGAGCAGTTCTTC.